The 20 T cell receptor beta chains reported below all come from one sample, sequenced in a study of OX40 agonist ivuxolimab in advanced cancers. The method was immunoSEQ multiplex PCR; TCRdb's version includes in-frame clones alone and lacks a portion of them. Of tens of thousands of clones listed, roughly 80% are singletons. This specimen was CD4+ or CD8+ T cells sorted from blood, taken in a trial of the OX40 agonist ivuxolimab. The receptors originated from an adult with an advanced solid tumor such as melanoma, head and neck, liver or kidney cancer.

J is TRBJ1-4 and V is TRBV6-1; D remains unclear. The germline V gene encodes CDR1 MNHNS and CDR2 SASEGT. Trimming pared 5 bases from V and 3 bases from J, leaving 10 bases between. The CDR3 is made up of 14 amino acids. The chain's CDR3 is CASSRARANEKLFF. CDR3 DNA: TGTGCCAGCAGTCGGGCGAGGGCTAATGAAAAACTGTTTTTT.

The rearrangement links TRBV9 to TRBJ2-6, with D possibly being TRBD2 (6 bases). The CDR3 loop spans 16 amino acids. The V and J ends lost 1 base and 1 base respectively, with 9 bases between them. Germline CDR1 SGDLS, CDR2 YYNGEE. The CDR3 DNA sequence: TGTGCCAGCAGCGTATCGGCGGGATCTGGGGCCAACGTCCTGACTTTC. Translated: CASSVSAGSGANVLTF.

The CDR3 loop is CASSDPSSGNTIYF. The CDR3 DNA is TGTGCCAGCAGTGACCCCAGCTCTGGAAACACCATATATTTT. This chain uses TRBV2 with TRBJ1-3; no clear D gene. The CDR3 extends over 14 amino acids. Germline loops: CDR1 SNHLY, CDR2 FYNNEI. Trimming pared 3 bases from V and 0 bases from J, leaving 6 bases between.

V is TRBV27 and J is TRBJ2-3; 8 bases are a match to TRBD2. The ends lost 2 bases at V and 0 bases at J; junction bases unmatched: 7. Germline V CDR1 and CDR2: MNHEY, SMNVEV (reference sequence). The CDR3 totals 17 residues. CDR3 DNA sequence: TGTGCCAGCAGTTTAGCCGGGAGGGAATCTAGCACAGATACGCAGTATTTT. Translation: CASSLAGRESSTDTQYF.

The rearrangement uses TRBV6-6 and TRBJ1-3; D uncertain. Germline V CDR1 and CDR2: MNHNY, SVGAGI (reference sequence). V gave up 5 bases and J gave up 4 bases, with 6 bases separating them. The CDR3 has 12 amino acids. CDR3 sequence: CASSIQGNTIYF. The CDR3 DNA is TGTGCCAGCAGTATCCAGGGAAACACCATATATTTT.

This clone appeared a few times. The V call is TRBV18, the J call TRBJ1-3; TRBD1 might be the D (5 bases). The germline gives CDR1 KGHSH, CDR2 LQKENI. Trimming removed 4 bases from V and 3 bases from J, with 7 bases in between. The CDR3 sequence is 13 residues long. This chain's CDR3 is CASSQDSGNTIYF. As DNA, the CDR3 is TGTGCCAGCTCACAAGACAGTGGAAACACCATATATTTT.

This clone occurred a few times. The chain recombines TRBV29-1 with TRBJ2-1; 9 nucleotides line up with TRBD1. Germline V CDR1 and CDR2: SQVTM, ANQGSEA. The CDR3 contains 12 residues. Trimming took 7 bases from V and 10 from J; bases not matched to a gene: 8. CDR3 loop: CSGGTGNGEQFF. In DNA form, the CDR3 reads TGCAGCGGGGGGACAGGGAACGGGGAGCAGTTCTTC.

The V call is TRBV6-5, the J call TRBJ1-6; D is possibly TRBD1 (6 bases). The V and J ends lost 4 bases and 9 bases respectively, with 13 bases between them. The length of the CDR3 is 14 residues. Germline CDR1 and CDR2: MNHEY and SVGAGI. CDR3 protein: CASSLGGGGSPLHF. CDR3 coding DNA: TGTGCCAGCAGTTTAGGAGGGGGAGGTTCACCCCTCCACTTT.

The V gene is TRBV11-2, the J gene TRBJ2-7; TRBD1 agrees at 7 bases. J gave up 3 bases and V 1 base, and 3 bases lay outside the gene matches. CDR3 length: 14 residues. Germline CDR1 reads SGHAT; CDR2 reads FQNNGV. CDR3 DNA: TGTGCCAGCAGCTTAGCGGGACAGCTCTACGAGCAGTACTTC. This gives the protein CASSLAGQLYEQYF.

The V call is TRBV6-5, the J call TRBJ2-7; TRBD1 matches 7 bases. Trimming at V came to 6 bases and at J to 9 bases, leaving 8 bases not matched to a gene. This CDR3 has 12 residues. CDR1 and CDR2 (germline): MNHEY, SVGAGI. In nucleotides, the CDR3 is TGTGCCAGCAGCCCGGGACAGACGGCGCAGTACGTC. Its protein product is CASSPGQTAQYV.

The rearrangement joins TRBV18 to TRBJ2-2; 9 nucleotides align to TRBD2. Germline CDR1 KGHSH, CDR2 LQKENI. V shed 3 bases and J 2 bases; nucleotides not matched to a gene: 7. This CDR3 contains 17 residues. The CDR3 region is CASSPKGSGRNTGELFF. CDR3 in DNA: TGTGCCAGCTCACCCAAAGGTAGCGGGAGAAACACCGGGGAGCTGTTTTTT. The full variable domain, rest sourced from reference TRBV18 and TRBJ2-2, is NAGVMQNPRHLVRRRGQEARLRCSPMKGHSHVYWYRQLPEEGLKFMVYLQKENIIDESGMPKERFSAEFPKEGPSILRIQQVVRGDSAAYFCASSPKGSGRNTGELFFGEGSRLTVL.

This clone was counted between two and nine times. This rearrangement joins TRBV21-1 to TRBJ1-5; the D call TRBD1 from the table was never checked on the DNA. TRBV21-1 corresponds to a pseudogene. The CDR3 extends over 13 amino acids. The CDR3 loop reads CARLQGSNQPQHF. Here the CDR3 DNA reads TGTGCCAGGTTACAGGGGAGCAATCAGCCCCAGCATTTT.

This sequence joins TRBV7-2 and TRBJ2-5; D gene unclear. TRBJ2-7 explains the end of the DNA better; the J call may be wrong. Germline CDR1 is SGHTA and CDR2 is FQGNSA. The CDR3 has 11 residues. The CDR3 loop is CASSLSYEQYF. DNA for the CDR3: TGTGCCAGCAGCCTCTCCTACGAGCAGTACTTC.

V is TRBV19 and J is TRBJ2-1; tentative D call: TRBD2 (6 bases). Trimming shortened V by 7 bases and J by 6 bases, and 10 bases separated the two germline ends. The CDR3 is 12 residues long. Germline loops: CDR1 LNHDA, CDR2 SQIVND (reference sequence). In DNA form, the CDR3 reads TGTGCCAGTAATCGGGGAGGCAATGAGCAGTTCTTC. Residues: CASNRGGNEQFF.

This chain connects TRBV13 to TRBJ2-7, with TRBD2 matching over 14 bases. This CDR3 has 15 amino acids. With V trimmed by 2 bases and J by 5 bases, 2 bases remained unmatched. Germline V gene lookup returns CDR1 PRHDT and CDR2 FYEKMQ (reference sequence). CDR3: CASSLRTSGRNEQYF. CDR3 nucleotide sequence: TGTGCCAGCAGCTTAAGGACTAGCGGGAGGAACGAGCAGTACTTC. The full variable domain, in which reference TRBV13 and TRBJ2-7 provide the parts outside the CDR3, is AAGVIQSPRHLIKEKRETATLKCYPIPRHDTVYWYQQGPGQDPQFLISFYEKMQSDKGSIPDRFSAQQFSDYHSELNMSSLELGDSALYFCASSLRTSGRNEQYFGPGTRLTVT.

This chain links TRBV25-1 with TRBJ2-5; D perhaps matches TRBD2 (6 bases). Trimming took 5 bases from V and 4 from J, leaving 17 bases between them. CDR3 length: 15 residues. Germline values: CDR1 MGHDK, CDR2 SYGVNS. DNA for the CDR3: TGTGCCAGCAGTCGCACCGGGACTCCTTTAGAGACCCAGTACTTC. Translated: CASSRTGTPLETQYF. Full variable domain (remainder filled in from reference TRBV25-1 and TRBJ2-5): EADIYQTPRYLVIGTGKKITLECSQTMGHDKMYWYQQDPGMELHLIHYSYGVNSTEKGDLSSESTVSRIRTEHFPLTLESARPSHTSQYLCASSRTGTPLETQYFGPGTRLLVL.

The chain combines TRBV11-2 with TRBJ2-7; 7 bases match TRBD1. CDR1 is SGHAT and CDR2 is FQNNGV in the germline V gene. With 4 bases clipped from V and 4 bases from J, the junction kept 10 bases outside the gene matches. This CDR3 is built from 15 residues. Here the CDR3 reads CASSSTGALLYEQYF. The CDR3 nucleotides are TGTGCCAGCAGCTCCACAGGGGCCCTTCTTTACGAGCAGTACTTC.

The chain is built from TRBV5-6 and TRBJ1-5; 7 bases fit TRBD1. The junction had 1 base not matched to a gene; V was cut back by 2 bases and J by 5 bases. The CDR3 totals 13 residues. Looked up from germline, CDR1 is SGHDT and CDR2 is YYEEEE. This chain's CDR3 is CASSFQGDQPQHF. The DNA for the CDR3 is TGTGCCAGCAGCTTCCAGGGGGATCAGCCCCAGCATTTT.

The gene calls are TRBV2 and TRBJ1-1; 9 nucleotides agree with TRBD1. CDR3 length: 15 residues. After removal of 6 bases from V and 1 base from J, the junction contained 6 bases not matched to a gene. The V gene's germline CDR1 is SNHLY and CDR2 FYNNEI. The CDR3 loop is CASRDRGLGNTEAFF. The CDR3, as DNA: TGTGCCAGCAGGGACAGGGGTCTTGGGAACACTGAAGCTTTCTTT.

The genes are TRBV28 and TRBJ1-5; no clear D. V lost 8 bases and J lost 7, with 9 bases in between. CDR3 length: 11 amino acids. CDR1 and CDR2 (germline): MDHEN, SYDVKM. CDR3 sequence: CASQKRQPQHF. CDR3 nucleotides: TGTGCCAGCCAAAAGCGGCAGCCCCAGCATTTT.